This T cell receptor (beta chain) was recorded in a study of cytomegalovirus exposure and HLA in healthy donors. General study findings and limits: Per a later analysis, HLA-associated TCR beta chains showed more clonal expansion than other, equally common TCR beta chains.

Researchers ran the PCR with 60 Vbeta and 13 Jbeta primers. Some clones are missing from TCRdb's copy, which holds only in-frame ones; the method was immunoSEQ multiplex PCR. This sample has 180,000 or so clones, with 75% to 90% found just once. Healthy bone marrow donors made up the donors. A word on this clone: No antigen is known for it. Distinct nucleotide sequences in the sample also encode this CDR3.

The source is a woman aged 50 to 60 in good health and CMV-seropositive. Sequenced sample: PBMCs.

The CDR3 loop reads CASSPRGGSDTGELFF. The DNA for the CDR3 is TGTGCCAGCTCACCCCGGGGCGGGAGCGACACCGGGGAGCTGTTTTTT. The chain joins TRBV18 to TRBJ2-2, with 7 bases aligning to TRBD2. The J segment lost 3 bases and the V segment lost 3 bases, leaving 7 bases of the junction unmatched. Germline lookup yields CDR1 KGHSH and CDR2 LQKENI. This CDR3 is 16 amino acids long.